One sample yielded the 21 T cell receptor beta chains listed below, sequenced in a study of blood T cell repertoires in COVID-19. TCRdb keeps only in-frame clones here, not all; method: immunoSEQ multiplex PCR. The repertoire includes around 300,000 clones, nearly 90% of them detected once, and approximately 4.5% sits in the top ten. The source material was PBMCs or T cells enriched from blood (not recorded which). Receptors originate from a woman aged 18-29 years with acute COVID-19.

The CDR3 protein is CASSDTQARQPQHF. The CDR3, as DNA: TGTGCCAGCAGTGATACCCAGGCACGACAGCCCCAGCATTTT. The chain couples TRBV2 to TRBJ1-5; D gene uncertain. Trimming took 3 bases from V and 7 from J, leaving 13 bases between them. The CDR3 contains 14 residues. The germline V gene encodes CDR1 SNHLY and CDR2 FYNNEI.

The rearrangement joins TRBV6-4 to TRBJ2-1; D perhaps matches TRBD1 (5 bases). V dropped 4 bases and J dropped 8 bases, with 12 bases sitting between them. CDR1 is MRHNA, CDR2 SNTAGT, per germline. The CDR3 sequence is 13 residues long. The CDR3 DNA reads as TGTGCCAGCAGTGTTATTCCCAGGGATGAGCAGTTCTTC. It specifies CASSVIPRDEQFF.

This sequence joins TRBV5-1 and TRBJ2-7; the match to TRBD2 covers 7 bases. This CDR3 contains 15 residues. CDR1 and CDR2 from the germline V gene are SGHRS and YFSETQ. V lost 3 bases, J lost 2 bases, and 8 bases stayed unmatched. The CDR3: CASSSQGAGAYEQYF. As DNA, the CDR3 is TGCGCCAGCAGCTCCCAAGGGGCGGGGGCCTACGAGCAGTACTTC.

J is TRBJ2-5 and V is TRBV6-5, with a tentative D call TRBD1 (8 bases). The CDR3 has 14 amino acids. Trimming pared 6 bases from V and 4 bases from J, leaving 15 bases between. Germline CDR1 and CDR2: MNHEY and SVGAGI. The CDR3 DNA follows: TGTGCCAGCAGCCTACAGGGGGGGCCAGAGACCCAGTACTTC. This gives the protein CASSLQGGPETQYF.

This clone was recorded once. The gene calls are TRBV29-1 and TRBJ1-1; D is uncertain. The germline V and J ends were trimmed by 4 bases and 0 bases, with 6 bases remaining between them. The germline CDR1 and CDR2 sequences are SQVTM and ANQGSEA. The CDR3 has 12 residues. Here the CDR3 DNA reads TGCAGCGTTGTCCTTATGAACACTGAAGCTTTCTTT. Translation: CSVVLMNTEAFF. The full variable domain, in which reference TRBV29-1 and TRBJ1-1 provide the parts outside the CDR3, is SAVISQKPSRDICQRGTSLTIQCQVDSQVTMMFWYRQQPGQSLTLIATANQGSEATYESGFVIDKFPISRPNLTFSTLTVSNMSPEDSSIYLCSVVLMNTEAFFGQGTRLTVV.

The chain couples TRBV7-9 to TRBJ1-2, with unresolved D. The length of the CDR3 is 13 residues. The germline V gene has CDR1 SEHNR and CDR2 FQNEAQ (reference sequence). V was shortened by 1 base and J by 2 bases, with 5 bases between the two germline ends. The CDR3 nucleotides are TGTGCCAGCAGCTTAGAGCTGAACTATGGCTACACCTTC. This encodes CASSLELNYGYTF.

CDR3 in DNA: TGTGCCAGCAGCCCTTTCGGCGGGACCTCCTACAATGAGCAGTTCTTC. Protein sequence: CASSPFGGTSYNEQFF. V usage is TRBV9 and J usage is TRBJ2-1; TRBD2 is a possible D gene (6 bases). Trimming took off 4 bases at V and 0 bases at J, with 14 bases between the two ends. The CDR3 is 16 amino acids. CDR1 is SGDLS and CDR2 is YYNGEE in the germline V gene.

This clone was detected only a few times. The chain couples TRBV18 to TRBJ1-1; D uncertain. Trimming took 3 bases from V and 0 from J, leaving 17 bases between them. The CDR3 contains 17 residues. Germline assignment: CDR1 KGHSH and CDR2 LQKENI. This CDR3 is CASSPRMAGRMNTEAFF. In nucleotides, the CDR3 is TGTGCCAGCTCACCTCGAATGGCAGGCCGCATGAACACTGAAGCTTTCTTT. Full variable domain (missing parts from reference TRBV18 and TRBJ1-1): NAGVMQNPRHLVRRRGQEARLRCSPMKGHSHVYWYRQLPEEGLKFMVYLQKENIIDESGMPKERFSAEFPKEGPSILRIQQVVRGDSAAYFCASSPRMAGRMNTEAFFGQGTRLTVV.

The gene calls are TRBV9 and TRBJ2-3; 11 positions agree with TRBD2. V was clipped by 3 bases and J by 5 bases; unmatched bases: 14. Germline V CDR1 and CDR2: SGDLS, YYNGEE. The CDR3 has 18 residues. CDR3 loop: CASSGRGLAEDRGDTQYF. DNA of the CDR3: TGTGCCAGCAGCGGGCGGGGACTAGCGGAGGATCGGGGAGATACGCAGTATTTT.

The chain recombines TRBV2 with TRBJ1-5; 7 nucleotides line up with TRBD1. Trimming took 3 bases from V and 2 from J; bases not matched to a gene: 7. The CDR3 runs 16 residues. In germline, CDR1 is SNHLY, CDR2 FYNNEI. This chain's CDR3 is CASSERGTGGNQPQHF. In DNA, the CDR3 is TGTGCCAGCAGTGAGAGGGGAACAGGGGGCAATCAGCCCCAGCATTTT.

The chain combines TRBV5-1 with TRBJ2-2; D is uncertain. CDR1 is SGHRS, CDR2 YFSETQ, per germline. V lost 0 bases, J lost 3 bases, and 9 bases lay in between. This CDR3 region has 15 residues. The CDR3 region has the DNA TGCGCCAGCAGCTTGGTGCACGCGGACACCGGGGAGCTGTTTTTT. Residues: CASSLVHADTGELFF.

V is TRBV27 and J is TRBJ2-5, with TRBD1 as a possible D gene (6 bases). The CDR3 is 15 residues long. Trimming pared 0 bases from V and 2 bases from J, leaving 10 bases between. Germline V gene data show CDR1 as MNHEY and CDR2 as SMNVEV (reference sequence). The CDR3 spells CASSLSIQGQETQYF. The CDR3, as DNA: TGTGCCAGCAGTTTATCAATACAGGGACAAGAGACCCAGTACTTC.

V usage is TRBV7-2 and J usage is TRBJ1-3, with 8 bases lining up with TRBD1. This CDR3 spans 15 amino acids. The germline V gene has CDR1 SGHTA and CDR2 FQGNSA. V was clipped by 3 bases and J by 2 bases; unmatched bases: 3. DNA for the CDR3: TGTGCCAGCAGCTTTGAACAGGGGGCTGGAAACACCATATATTTT. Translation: CASSFEQGAGNTIYF. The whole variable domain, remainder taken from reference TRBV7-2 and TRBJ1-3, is GAGVSQSPSNKVTEKGKDVELRCDPISGHTALYWYRQSLGQGLEFLIYFQGNSAPDKSGLPSDRFSAERTGGSVSTLTIQRTQQEDSAVYLCASSFEQGAGNTIYFGEGSWLTVV.

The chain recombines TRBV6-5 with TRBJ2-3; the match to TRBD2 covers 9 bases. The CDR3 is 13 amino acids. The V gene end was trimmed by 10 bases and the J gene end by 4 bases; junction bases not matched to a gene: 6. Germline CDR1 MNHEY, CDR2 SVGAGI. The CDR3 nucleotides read TGTGCCACACACCAGCGGGAGGCAGATACGCAGTATTTT. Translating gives CATHQREADTQYF.

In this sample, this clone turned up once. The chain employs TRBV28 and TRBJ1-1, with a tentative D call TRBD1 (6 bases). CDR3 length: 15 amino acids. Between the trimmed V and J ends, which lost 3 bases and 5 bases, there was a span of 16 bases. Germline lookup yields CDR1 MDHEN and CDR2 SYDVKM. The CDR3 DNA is TGTGCCAGCAGTTTCTTTGACAGGTCCGGGACTGAAGCTTTCTTT. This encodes CASSFFDRSGTEAFF. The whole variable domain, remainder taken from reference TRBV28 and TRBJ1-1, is DVKVTQSSRYLVKRTGEKVFLECVQDMDHENMFWYRQDPGLGLRLIYFSYDVKMKEKGDIPEGYSVSREKKERFSLILESASTNQTSMYLCASSFFDRSGTEAFFGQGTRLTVV.

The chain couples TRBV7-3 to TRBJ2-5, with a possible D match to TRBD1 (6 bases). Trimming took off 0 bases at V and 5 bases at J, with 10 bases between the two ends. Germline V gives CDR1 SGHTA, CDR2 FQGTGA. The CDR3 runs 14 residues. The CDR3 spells CASSLTGAGETQYF. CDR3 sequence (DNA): TGTGCCAGCAGCTTAACGGGGGCAGGGGAGACCCAGTACTTC.

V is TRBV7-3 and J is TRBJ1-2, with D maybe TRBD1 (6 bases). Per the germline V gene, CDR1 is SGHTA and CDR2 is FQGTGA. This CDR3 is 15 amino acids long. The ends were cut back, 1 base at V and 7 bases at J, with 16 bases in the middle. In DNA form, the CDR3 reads TGTGCCAGCAGCTTAAACCCGACAGGCCCCTTTGGCTACACCTTC. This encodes CASSLNPTGPFGYTF.

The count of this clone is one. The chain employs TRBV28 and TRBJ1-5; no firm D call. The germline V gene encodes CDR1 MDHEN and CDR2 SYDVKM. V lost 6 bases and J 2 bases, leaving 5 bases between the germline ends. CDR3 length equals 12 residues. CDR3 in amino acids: CASREGNQPQHF. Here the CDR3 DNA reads TGTGCCAGCAGGGAGGGCAATCAGCCCCAGCATTTT. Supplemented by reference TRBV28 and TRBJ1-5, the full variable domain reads DVKVTQSSRYLVKRTGEKVFLECVQDMDHENMFWYRQDPGLGLRLIYFSYDVKMKEKGDIPEGYSVSREKKERFSLILESASTNQTSMYLCASREGNQPQHFGDGTRLSIL.

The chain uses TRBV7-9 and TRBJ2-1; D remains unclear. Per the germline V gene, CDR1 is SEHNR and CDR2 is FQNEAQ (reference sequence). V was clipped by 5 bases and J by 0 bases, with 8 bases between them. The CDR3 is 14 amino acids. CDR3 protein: CASSPLSSYNEQFF. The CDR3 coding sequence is TGTGCCAGCAGCCCCCTTAGCTCCTACAATGAGCAGTTCTTC.

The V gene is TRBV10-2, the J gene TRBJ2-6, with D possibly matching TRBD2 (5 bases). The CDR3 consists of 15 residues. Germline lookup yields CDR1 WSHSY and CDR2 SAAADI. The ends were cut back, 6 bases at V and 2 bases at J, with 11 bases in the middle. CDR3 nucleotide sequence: TGCGCCAGCAGAGGTTCCGGGGCTGGGGCCAACGTCCTGACTTTC. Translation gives CASRGSGAGANVLTF.

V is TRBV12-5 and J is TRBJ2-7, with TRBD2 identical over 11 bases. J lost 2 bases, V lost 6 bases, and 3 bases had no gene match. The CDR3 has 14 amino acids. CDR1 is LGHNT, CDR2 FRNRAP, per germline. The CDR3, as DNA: TGTGCTAGTGGGTATAGCGGGAGGGCCTACGAGCAGTACTTC. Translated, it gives CASGYSGRAYEQYF.